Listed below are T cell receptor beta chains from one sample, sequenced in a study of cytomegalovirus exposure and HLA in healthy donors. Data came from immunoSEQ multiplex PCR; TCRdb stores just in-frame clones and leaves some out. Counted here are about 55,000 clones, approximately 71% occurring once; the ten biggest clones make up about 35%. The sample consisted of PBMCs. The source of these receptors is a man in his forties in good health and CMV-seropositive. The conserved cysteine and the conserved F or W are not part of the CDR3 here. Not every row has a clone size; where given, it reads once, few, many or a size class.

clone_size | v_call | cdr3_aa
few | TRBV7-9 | ASRPRRGSGELF
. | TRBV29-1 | SVRQVRGRAF
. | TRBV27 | ASSLSGGGRYEQY
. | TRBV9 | ASSNTLAVKWNTQY
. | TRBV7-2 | ASSLQGSNQPQH
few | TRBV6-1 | ASSAPLAVSTDTQY
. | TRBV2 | ASSALSGTDTQY
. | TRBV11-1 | ASSLGRNTEAF
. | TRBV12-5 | ASGLDSQPNQPQH
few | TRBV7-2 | ASSPRQGGNSPLH
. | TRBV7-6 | ASSSRVGTPPNTGELF
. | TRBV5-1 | ASSASGDRGTDTQY
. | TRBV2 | ASSPTSGGAEVADTQY
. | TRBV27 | ASSPPSGREGSPLH
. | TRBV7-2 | ASSPRLQSNYGYT
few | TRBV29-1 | SVDGEANYGYT
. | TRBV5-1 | ASSRGGGIANTGELF
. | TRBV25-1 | ASSEETASYEQY
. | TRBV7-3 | ASSLAGGPPDTQY
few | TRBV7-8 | ASSLGTGTASNYGYT
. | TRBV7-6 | ASSPRTGGTGANVLT
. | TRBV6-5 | ASKFWGDSYEQY
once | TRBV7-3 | ASSSGTGLQETQY
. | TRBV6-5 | ASSYFGQGGTEAF
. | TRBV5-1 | ASSLDRGLGTQY
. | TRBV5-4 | ASSLAPDRNQPQH
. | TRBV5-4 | ASSLEQNSDTQY
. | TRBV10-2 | ASSIPLAEAF
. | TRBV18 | ASSSVSDSSYGYT
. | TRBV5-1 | ASSLDRTNTEAF
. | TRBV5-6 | ASSLGAGGLGEQF
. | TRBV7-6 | ASSYRSRNTEAF
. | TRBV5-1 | ASRWGLTGELF
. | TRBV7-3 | ASSSRTGNSPLH
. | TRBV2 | ASSPRQGRNSNQPQH
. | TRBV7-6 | ASSLGGGQPQH
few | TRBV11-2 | ASTNGGEGQPQH
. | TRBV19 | ASRGQGASTEAF
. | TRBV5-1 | ASRIAASNEQF
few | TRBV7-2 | ASSQSAVGVTYEQY
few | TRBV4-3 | ASSQDTGGNTIY
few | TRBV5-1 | ASSLNPGQSSGNTIY
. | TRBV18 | ASSLSNGYEQY
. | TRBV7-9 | ASSSFRWGTGRVNYGYT
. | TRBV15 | ATSRDLSAALEGGELF
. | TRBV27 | ASSYTGTLWAQH
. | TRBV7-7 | ASSLDRVQETQY
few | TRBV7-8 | ASSLADYRYMNTEAF